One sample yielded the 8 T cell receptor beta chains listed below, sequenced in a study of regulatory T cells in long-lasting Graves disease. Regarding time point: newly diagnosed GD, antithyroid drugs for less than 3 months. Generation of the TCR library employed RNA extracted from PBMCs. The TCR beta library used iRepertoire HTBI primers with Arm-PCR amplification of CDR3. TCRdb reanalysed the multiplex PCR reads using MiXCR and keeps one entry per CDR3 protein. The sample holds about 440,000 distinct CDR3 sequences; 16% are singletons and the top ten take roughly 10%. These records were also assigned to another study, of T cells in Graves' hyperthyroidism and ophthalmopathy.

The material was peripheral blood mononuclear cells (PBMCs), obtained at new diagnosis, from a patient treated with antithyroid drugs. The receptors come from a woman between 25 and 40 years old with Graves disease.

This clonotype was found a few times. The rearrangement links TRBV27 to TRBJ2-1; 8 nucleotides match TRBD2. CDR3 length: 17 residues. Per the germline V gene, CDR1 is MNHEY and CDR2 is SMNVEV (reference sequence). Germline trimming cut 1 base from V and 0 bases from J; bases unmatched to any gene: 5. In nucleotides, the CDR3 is TGTGCCAGCAGTTTATTCACGGGGGGGAGCTCCTACAATGAGCAGTTCTTC. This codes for CASSLFTGGSSYNEQFF.

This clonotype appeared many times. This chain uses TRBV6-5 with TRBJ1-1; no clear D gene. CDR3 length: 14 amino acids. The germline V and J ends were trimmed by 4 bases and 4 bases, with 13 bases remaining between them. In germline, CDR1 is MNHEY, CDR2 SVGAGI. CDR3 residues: CASSFFGSGTEAFF. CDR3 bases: TGTGCCAGCAGTTTTTTCGGTAGTGGCACTGAAGCTTTCTTT.

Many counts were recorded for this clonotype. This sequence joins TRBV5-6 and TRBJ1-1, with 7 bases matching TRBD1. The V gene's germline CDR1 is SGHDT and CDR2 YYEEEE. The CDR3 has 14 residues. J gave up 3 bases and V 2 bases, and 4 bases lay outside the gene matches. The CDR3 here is CASSLLTGDTEAFF. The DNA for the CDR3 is TGTGCCAGCAGCTTATTAACAGGGGACACTGAAGCTTTCTTT.

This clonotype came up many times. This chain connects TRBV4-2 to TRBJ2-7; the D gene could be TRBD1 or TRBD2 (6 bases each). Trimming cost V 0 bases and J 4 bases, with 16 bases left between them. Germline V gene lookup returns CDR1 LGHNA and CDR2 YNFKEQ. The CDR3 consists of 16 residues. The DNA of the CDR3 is TGTGCCAGCAGCCAAGAATTTCCGGGGGCAGGATACGAGCAGTACTTC. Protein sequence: CASSQEFPGAGYEQYF.

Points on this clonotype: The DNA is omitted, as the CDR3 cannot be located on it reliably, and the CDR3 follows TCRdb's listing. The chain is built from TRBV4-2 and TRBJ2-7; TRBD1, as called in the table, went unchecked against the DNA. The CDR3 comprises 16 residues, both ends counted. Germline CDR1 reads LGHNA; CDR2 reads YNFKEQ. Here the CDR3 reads CASSQAWGQGAYEQCF.

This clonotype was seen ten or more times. This CDR3 is CASSQYDRTMNTEAFF. The CDR3, as DNA: TGTGCCAGCAGCCAATATGACAGGACTATGAACACTGAAGCTTTCTTT. The chain carries TRBV3-1 and TRBJ1-1; tentative D call: TRBD1 (6 bases). The CDR3 totals 16 residues. With 2 bases removed from V and 0 bases from J, the gap between germline ends came to 13 bases. Germline loops: CDR1 LGHDT, CDR2 YNNKEL (reference sequence). The full variable domain, in which reference TRBV3-1 and TRBJ1-1 provide the parts outside the CDR3, is DTAVSQTPKYLVTQMGNDKSIKCEQNLGHDTMYWYKQDSKKFLKIMFSYNNKELIINETVPNRFSPKSPDKAHLNLHINSLELGDSAVYFCASSQYDRTMNTEAFFGQGTRLTVV.

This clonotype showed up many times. The CDR3 here is CASSLSGTVGETQYF. For the CDR3, the DNA is TGTGCCAGCAGCTTATCAGGGACGGTGGGGGAGACCCAGTACTTC. The chain joins TRBV11-1 to TRBJ2-5; either TRBD1 or TRBD2 may fit D (5 bases each). CDR3 length: 15 residues. The V end lost 2 bases, the J end lost 5 bases, and 15 bases lay between the germline ends. Germline V gene data show CDR1 as SGHAT and CDR2 as FQDESV (reference sequence).

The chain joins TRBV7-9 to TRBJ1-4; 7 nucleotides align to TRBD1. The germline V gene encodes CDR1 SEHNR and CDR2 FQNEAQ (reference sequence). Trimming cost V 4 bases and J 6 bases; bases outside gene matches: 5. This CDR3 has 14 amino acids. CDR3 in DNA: TGTGCCAGCAGCTCGGACAGGATCGATGAAAAACTGTTTTTT. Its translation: CASSSDRIDEKLFF.